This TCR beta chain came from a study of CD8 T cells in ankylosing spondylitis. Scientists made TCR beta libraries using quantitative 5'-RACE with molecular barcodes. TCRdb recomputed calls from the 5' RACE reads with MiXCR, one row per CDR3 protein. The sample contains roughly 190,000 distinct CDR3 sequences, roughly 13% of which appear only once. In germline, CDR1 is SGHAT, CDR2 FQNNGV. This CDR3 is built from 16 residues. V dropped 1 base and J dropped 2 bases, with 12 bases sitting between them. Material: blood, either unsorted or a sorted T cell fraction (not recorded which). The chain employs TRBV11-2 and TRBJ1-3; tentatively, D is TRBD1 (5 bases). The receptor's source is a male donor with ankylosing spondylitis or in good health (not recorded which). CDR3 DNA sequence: TGTGCCAGCAGCTTAGTGTACGGGGGAACTGGAAACACCATATATTTT. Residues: CASSLVYGGTGNTIYF. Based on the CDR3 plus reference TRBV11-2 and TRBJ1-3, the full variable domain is EAGVAQSPRYKIIEKRQSVAFWCNPISGHATLYWYQQILGQGPKLLIQFQNNGVVDDSQLPKDRFSAERLKGVDSTLKIQPAKLEDSAVYLCASSLVYGGTGNTIYFGEGSWLTVV.